These 25 T cell receptor beta chains were sequenced from one sample in a study of human T cells and chemical hapten exposure. Time point in this sample: patch test 1, 2 weeks after DPC sensitization. Treatment given: therapeutic diphenylcyclopropenone sensitization with weekly scalp DPC. MiXCR, applied by TCRdb to the RACE reads, yields one record per CDR3 protein. This sample has approximately 340,000 distinct CDR3 sequences, with around 7% found just once. Here the sequenced sample was whole blood, taken in connection with sensitization to the hapten diphenylcyclopropenone (DPC). The receptors come from a woman younger than 35 with alopecia areata. Some clones in this sample may be carry-over from other donors' samples.

This clonotype has a count of ten or more. This chain connects TRBV7-2 to TRBJ2-3, with a tentative D call TRBD2 (6 bases). V was cut by 5 bases and J by 4 bases, with 19 bases left in between. Germline CDR1 is SGHTA and CDR2 is FQGNSA. The CDR3 covers 16 residues. CDR3 residues: CASSRREHYRSDTQYF. CDR3 DNA sequence: TGTGCCAGCAGCCGACGGGAGCACTATCGGTCAGATACGCAGTATTTT. The whole variable domain, filled in from reference TRBV7-2 and TRBJ2-3, reads GAGVSQSPSNKVTEKGKDVELRCDPISGHTALYWYRQSLGQGLEFLIYFQGNSAPDKSGLPSDRFSAERTGGSVSTLTIQRTQQEDSAVYLCASSRREHYRSDTQYFGPGTRLTVL.

In its sample, this clonotype was seen many times. The chain joins TRBV6-1 to TRBJ2-1; 7 nucleotides line up with TRBD2. With 5 bases clipped from V and 0 bases from J, the junction kept 7 bases outside the gene matches. This CDR3 contains 16 residues. The germline CDR1 and CDR2 sequences are MNHNS and SASEGT. The CDR3 reads CASSFWRGSSYNEQFF. In DNA, the CDR3 is TGTGCCAGCAGTTTTTGGCGGGGGAGCTCCTACAATGAGCAGTTCTTC.

This rearrangement joins TRBV28 to TRBJ1-1; a possible D gene is TRBD1 (5 bases). The CDR3 runs 13 residues. Trimming removed 6 bases at V and 7 bases at J, with 15 bases between. Germline V gene lookup returns CDR1 MDHEN and CDR2 SYDVKM. The DNA for the CDR3 is TGTGCCAGCAGCCTGGGACCTCTCAATGAAGCTTTCTTT. Translating it yields CASSLGPLNEAFF. Full variable domain (rest looked up from reference TRBV28 and TRBJ1-1): DVKVTQSSRYLVKRTGEKVFLECVQDMDHENMFWYRQDPGLGLRLIYFSYDVKMKEKGDIPEGYSVSREKKERFSLILESASTNQTSMYLCASSLGPLNEAFFGQGTRLTVV.

The chain carries TRBV4-2 and TRBJ1-1, with 8 bases identical to TRBD1. Trimming took 0 bases from V and 6 from J; bases not matched to a gene: 12. Germline CDR1 reads LGHNA; CDR2 reads YNFKEQ. The CDR3 has 17 residues. CDR3 in amino acids: CASSQDWETGAIAEAFF. The CDR3 DNA sequence: TGTGCCAGCAGCCAAGATTGGGAGACAGGGGCGATCGCTGAAGCTTTCTTT.

The table lists this clonotype with many counts. The V gene is TRBV4-3, the J gene TRBJ2-1; 10 positions match TRBD2. The CDR3 contains 19 residues. Germline V CDR1 and CDR2: LGHNA, YSLEER. With 0 bases clipped from V and 5 bases from J, the junction kept 13 bases outside the gene matches. CDR3 amino acids: CASSQEARDPSGGDNEQFF. CDR3 DNA sequence: TGCGCCAGCAGCCAAGAGGCCCGAGATCCTAGCGGGGGAGACAATGAGCAGTTCTTC.

This clonotype was counted between two and nine times. The chain combines TRBV5-1 with TRBJ2-5, with a weak D call TRBD1 (5 bases). Germline CDR1 SGHRS, CDR2 YFSETQ. The CDR3 totals 16 residues. V was cut by 4 bases and J by 1 base, with 17 bases left in between. The CDR3, as DNA: TGCGCCAGCAGCCCCGTAACCCGACAGATCCAAGAGACCCAGTACTTC. Translated, it gives CASSPVTRQIQETQYF.

This clonotype appeared many times. The genes are TRBV5-5 and TRBJ2-3, with D uncertain. The V gene lost 5 bases and the J gene lost 4 bases, with 8 bases spanning the gap. In germline, CDR1 is SGHKS, CDR2 YYEKEE (reference sequence). This CDR3 is 12 amino acids long. The DNA for the CDR3 is TGTGCCAGCAGTCTCGACCCAGATACGCAGTATTTT. Its translation: CASSLDPDTQYF.

This clonotype was picked up many times. This chain connects TRBV7-6 to TRBJ2-1; D unresolved. The CDR3 consists of 13 residues. Looked up from germline, CDR1 is SGHVS and CDR2 is FNYEAQ. The V and J ends lost 2 bases and 10 bases respectively, with 12 bases between them. CDR3 coding DNA: TGTGCCAGCAGCTTAAGGAACGTGGAGGAGCAGTTCTTC. Its protein product is CASSLRNVEEQFF.

V is TRBV5-8 and J is TRBJ2-1; maybe TRBD2 (6 bases). This CDR3 is built from 14 residues. Germline CDR1 is SGHTS and CDR2 is YDEGEE. Trimming took 1 base from V and 5 from J, leaving 10 bases between them. This CDR3 reads CASSLLPGDNEQFF. Written as DNA, the CDR3 is TGTGCCAGCAGCTTGCTCCCGGGGGACAATGAGCAGTTCTTC. The variable domain in full, completed from reference TRBV5-8 and TRBJ2-1, reads EAGVTQSPTHLIKTRGQQATLRCSPISGHTSVYWYQQALGLGLQFLLWYDEGEERNRGNFPPRFSGRQFPNYSSELNVNALELEDSALYLCASSLLPGDNEQFFGPGTRLTVL.

Concerning this clonotype: A read error may produce the germline difference seen at one junction end. The chain joins TRBV5-5 to TRBJ2-7; a weak D match, TRBD1 (7 bases). The CDR3 consists of 12 residues. The germline gives CDR1 SGHKS, CDR2 YYEKEE (reference sequence). The CDR3 DNA sequence: TGTGCCAGCAGCTTGGTCGTCGGAGGGGGCCTCTTC. Translated: CASSLVVGGGLF.

The chain combines TRBV28 with TRBJ2-7, with D perhaps TRBD1 (6 bases). The CDR3 is 13 amino acids. The V and J ends lost 6 bases and 2 bases respectively, with 11 bases between them. CDR1 and CDR2 (germline): MDHEN, SYDVKM. CDR3 sequence reads: CASRPGAAYEQYF. CDR3 DNA: TGTGCCAGCAGACCAGGGGCCGCCTACGAGCAGTACTTC.

This clonotype has at least ten counts. This chain joins TRBV7-8 and TRBJ2-5; D unresolved. CDR1 is SGHVS, CDR2 FQNEAQ, per germline. V was trimmed by 5 bases and J by 4 bases, leaving 2 bases between them. The CDR3 consists of 10 residues. The CDR3 loop is CASSRETQYF. CDR3 nucleotide sequence: TGTGCCAGCAGCCGAGAGACCCAGTACTTC.

The table lists this clonotype with many counts. The chain carries TRBV6-1 and TRBJ2-1; 8 bases are shared with TRBD2. The V gene's germline CDR1 is MNHNS and CDR2 SASEGT. The V gene end was trimmed by 5 bases and the J gene end by 2 bases; junction bases not matched to a gene: 2. The CDR3 spans 14 residues. The CDR3 is CASSPGGAYNEQFF. In DNA form, the CDR3 reads TGTGCCAGCAGTCCCGGGGGGGCCTACAATGAGCAGTTCTTC.

V usage is TRBV4-3 and J usage is TRBJ1-4, with 7 bases identical to TRBD1. CDR1 and CDR2 (germline): LGHNA, YSLEER. The ends lost 0 bases at V and 8 bases at J; junction bases unmatched: 6. The length of the CDR3 is 15 residues. CDR3 bases: TGCGCCAGCAGCCAAGATCGTGGAGGGGGCGAAAAACTGTTTTTT. Translated: CASSQDRGGGEKLFF.

The genes are TRBV6-2 or TRBV6-3 and TRBJ1-5; D perhaps matches TRBD1 (5 bases). Germline V gene sequence: CDR1 MNHEY, CDR2 SVGEGT. V lost 0 bases and J 0 bases, leaving 9 bases between the germline ends. The CDR3 covers 16 residues. The CDR3 protein is CASSYSGGSSNQPQHF. The CDR3 DNA reads TGTGCCAGCAGTTACTCGGGGGGGAGTAGCAATCAGCCCCAGCATTTT.

The J gene is TRBJ1-6, the V gene TRBV27; D is uncertain. Germline loops: CDR1 MNHEY, CDR2 SMNVEV (reference sequence). The V end was cut by 5 bases, the J end by 8 bases, with 10 bases between. The CDR3 sequence is 13 residues long. Here the CDR3 DNA reads TGTGCCAGCAGTCCCTACATGGATTCACCCCTCCACTTT. Amino acid sequence: CASSPYMDSPLHF.

This clonotype was detected only a few times. The chain couples TRBV12-3 or TRBV12-4 to TRBJ1-4; D is unresolved. The CDR3 runs to 16 residues. V was cut by 3 bases and J by 5 bases, with 16 bases left in between. For the CDR3, the DNA is TGTGCCAGCAGTTTTGGGTATCCTAGCCCGAATGAAAAACTGTTTTTT. Residues: CASSFGYPSPNEKLFF.

V gene TRBV11-2 combines with J gene TRBJ1-6, with a weak D call TRBD1 (5 bases). The CDR3 contains 15 residues. V lost 2 bases and J 7 bases, leaving 12 bases between the germline ends. From germline, CDR1 is SGHAT and CDR2 FQNNGV. CDR3 protein: CASSLRGLGNSPLHF. For the CDR3, the DNA is TGTGCCAGCAGCTTAAGGGGCCTGGGAAATTCACCCCTCCACTTT.

This clonotype has ten or more counts. The chain combines TRBV7-9 with TRBJ2-7; D is undetermined. CDR3 length: 14 amino acids. V gave up 1 base and J gave up 6 bases, with 13 bases separating them. Germline values: CDR1 SEHNR, CDR2 FQNEAQ (reference sequence). CDR3 DNA sequence: TGTGCCAGCAGCTTAGGTCCCGAGACACGCGAGCAGTACTTC. Translating gives CASSLGPETREQYF. Full variable domain (rest looked up from reference TRBV7-9 and TRBJ2-7): DTGVSQNPRHKITKRGQNVTFRCDPISEHNRLYWYRQTLGQGPEFLTYFQNEAQLEKSRLLSDRFSAERPKGSFSTLEIQRTEQGDSAMYLCASSLGPETREQYFGPGTRLTVT.

The sample holds many counts of this clonotype. This chain connects TRBV10-3 to TRBJ1-3, with D possibly matching TRBD1 (5 bases). The germline V and J ends were trimmed by 9 bases and 1 base, with 19 bases remaining between them. Germline CDR1 is ENHRY and CDR2 is SYGVKD. CDR3 length equals 16 residues. CDR3 residues: CAITSQTVQSGNTIYF. CDR3 coding DNA: TGTGCCATTACCTCCCAGACAGTTCAATCTGGAAACACCATATATTTT.

The V and J genes are TRBV4-1 and TRBJ2-3; D remains ambiguous. V lost 0 bases to trimming and J lost 1 base, with 14 bases between them. Germline CDR1 reads MGHRA; CDR2 reads YSYEKL. The CDR3 consists of 17 residues. The CDR3 sequence is CASSQEVAGRRTDTQYF. In DNA, the CDR3 is TGCGCCAGCAGCCAAGAGGTGGCCGGTCGACGCACAGATACGCAGTATTTT.

The chain couples TRBV27 to TRBJ1-5, with D uncertain. V was trimmed by 6 bases and J by 0 bases, leaving 9 bases between them. Germline V lookup: CDR1 MNHEY, CDR2 SMNVEV (reference sequence). The CDR3 runs 14 residues. The CDR3 region is CASRAAYSNQPQHF. CDR3 in DNA: TGTGCCAGCAGGGCAGCTTATAGCAATCAGCCCCAGCATTTT.

This rearrangement joins TRBV5-1 to TRBJ1-6; TRBD1 is a possible D gene (6 bases). The V gene lost 5 bases and the J gene lost 5 bases, with 14 bases spanning the gap. The germline CDR1 and CDR2 sequences are SGHRS and YFSETQ. This CDR3 is built from 15 residues. In nucleotides, the CDR3 is TGCGCCAGCAGTAGGGGGACCCTTCATAATTCACCCCTCCACTTT. This gives the protein CASSRGTLHNSPLHF.

Only a few counts were recorded for this clonotype. The chain recombines TRBV7-9 with TRBJ1-1; D may be TRBD1 (5 bases). Deletions cut 3 bases from V and 4 bases from J, with 12 bases between. CDR3 length: 14 residues. Germline V gene data show CDR1 as SEHNR and CDR2 as FQNEAQ (reference sequence). CDR3 bases: TGTGCCAGCAGCTTGGGGGAGGTCATCACTGAAGCTTTCTTT. Residues: CASSLGEVITEAFF.

This clonotype has a handful of counts. The J gene is TRBJ2-5, the V gene TRBV15; 9 positions match TRBD1. In germline, CDR1 is LNHNV, CDR2 YYDKDF (reference sequence). V dropped 1 base and J dropped 4; count of bases not matched to a gene: 4. The CDR3 is made up of 15 amino acids. The CDR3 loop is CATSRGGGQGETQYF. The CDR3 DNA follows: TGTGCCACCAGCAGAGGTGGGGGACAGGGAGAGACCCAGTACTTC.